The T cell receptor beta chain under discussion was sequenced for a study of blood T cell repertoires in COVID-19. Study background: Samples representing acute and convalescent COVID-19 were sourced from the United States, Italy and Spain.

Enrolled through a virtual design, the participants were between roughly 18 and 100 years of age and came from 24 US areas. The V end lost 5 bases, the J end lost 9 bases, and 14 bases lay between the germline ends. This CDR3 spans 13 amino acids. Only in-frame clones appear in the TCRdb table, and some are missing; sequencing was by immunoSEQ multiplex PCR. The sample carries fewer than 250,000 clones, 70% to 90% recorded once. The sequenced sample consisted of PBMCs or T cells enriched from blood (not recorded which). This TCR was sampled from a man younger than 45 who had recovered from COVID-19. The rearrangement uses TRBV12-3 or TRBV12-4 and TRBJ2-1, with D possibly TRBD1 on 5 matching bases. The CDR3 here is CASSPRAQSEQFF. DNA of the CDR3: TGTGCCAGCAGTCCCAGGGCCCAGAGTGAGCAGTTCTTC.